This is a list of T cell receptor beta chains from one sample in a study of blood T cells in healthy people across ages. TCRdb redid the calling of the 5' RACE reads with MiXCR, one entry per CDR3 protein. The sample lists fewer than 2,000,000 distinct CDR3 sequences; around 42% were seen once. Sequencing was carried out using blood. The receptors stem from a human donor in good health. The CDR3 runs from the conserved cysteine through the conserved F or W. A D gene is named only where the DNA matches it firmly. Size values are once, few and many counts, or a class for expanded clones, and some rows have none.

>few|-|TRBJ2-5|TRBV5-6
CASSLPERGETQYF
TGTGCCAGCAGCTTGCCAGAGAGGGGAGAGACCCAGTACTTC
>-|-|TRBJ1-2|TRBV29-1
CSAGPVHFYGYTF
TGCAGCGCTGGCCCGGTTCACTTCTATGGCTACACCTTC
>-|TRBD1|TRBJ2-5|TRBV5-1
CASSFGSGGLGRSYQETQYF
TGCGCCAGCAGCTTCGGATCAGGGGGCCTCGGCCGTTCGTACCAAGAGACCCAGTACTTC
>-|TRBD1|TRBJ1-5|TRBV7-9
CASSLALGTGSNQPQHF
TGTGCCAGCAGCTTAGCTCTGGGGACAGGCTCTAATCAGCCCCAGCATTTT
>few|-|TRBJ1-1|TRBV20-1
CSARSGTPNTEAFF
TGCAGTGCACGAAGCGGGACACCGAACACTGAAGCTTTCTTT
>many|TRBD1|TRBJ2-7|TRBV4-3
CASSRRTGGSYEQYF
TGCGCCAGCAGCCGCCGGACAGGGGGCTCCTACGAGCAGTACTTC
>-|TRBD1|TRBJ1-1|TRBV2
CASQTGGTEAFF
TGTGCCAGCCAAACAGGGGGCACTGAAGCTTTCTTT
>-|-|TRBJ2-6|TRBV6-5
CASIAAGTSGANVLTF
TGTGCCAGCATTGCGGCAGGGACCTCTGGGGCCAACGTCCTGACTTTC
>-|-|TRBJ2-7|TRBV11-3
CASSLFLEHYEQYF
TGTGCCAGCAGCTTATTCCTAGAGCATTACGAGCAGTACTTC
>-|TRBD1|TRBJ1-6|TRBV20-1
CSAKDRVNNSPLHF
TGCAGTGCCAAGGACAGGGTCAATAATTCACCCCTCCACTTT
>many|-|TRBJ2-7|TRBV7-2
CASSLSLGEAYEQYF
TGTGCCAGCAGCTTAAGTCTAGGGGAAGCCTACGAGCAGTACTTC
>-|-|TRBJ1-6|TRBV6-5
CASSFVSGNNSPLHF
TGTGCCAGCAGCTTCGTATCAGGGAATAATTCACCCCTCCACTTT
>-|-|TRBJ2-1|TRBV2
CASSVVPNNEQFF
TGTGCCAGCAGTGTGGTGCCAAACAATGAGCAGTTCTTC
>-|TRBD1|TRBJ2-7|TRBV6-5
CASRYSEDRGYEQYF
TGTGCCAGCAGATACTCCGAGGACAGGGGATACGAGCAGTACTTC
>few|-|TRBJ1-2|TRBV7-2
CASSLVGGLGGYTF
TGTGCCAGCAGCTTAGTCGGGGGGCTAGGCGGCTACACCTTC
>-|TRBD2|TRBJ2-5|TRBV5-6
CASSRPGLAGQETQYF
TGTGCCAGCAGCCGACCGGGACTAGCGGGACAAGAGACCCAGTACTTC
>-|-|TRBJ1-1|TRBV6-5
CASSEGGATITEAFF
TGTGCCAGCTCGGAGGGGGGGGCAACGATTACTGAAGCTTTCTTT
>-|-|TRBJ1-1|TRBV5-1
CASSQSLLASGEAFF
TGCGCCAGCAGCCAATCTTTACTCGCGAGTGGTGAAGCTTTCTTT
>many|-|TRBJ2-5|TRBV27
CASSWAGEETQYF
TGTGCCAGCAGTTGGGCAGGGGAAGAGACCCAGTACTTC
>-|-|TRBJ2-3|TRBV5-1
CASSLEVRGSTDTQYF
TGCGCCAGCAGCTTGGAGGTCAGGGGTAGCACAGATACGCAGTATTTT
>once|-|TRBJ2-2|TRBV6-5
CVCRKDGTGEPFF
TGTGTCTGCCGGAAAGATGGCACCGGGGAGCCGTTTTTT
>-|-|TRBJ1-2|TRBV5-1
CASSWDGFDYGYTF
TGCGCCAGCAGCTGGGATGGTTTCGACTATGGCTACACCTTC
>-|-|TRBJ2-1|TRBV14
CAGSQDGSGEQFF
TGTGCCGGCAGCCAAGATGGAAGTGGTGAGCAGTTCTTC
>-|TRBD2|TRBJ2-1|TRBV5-6
CASSLFRGLAGGVIQRYNEQFF
TGTGCCAGCAGCTTGTTCCGCGGTCTAGCGGGGGGGGTGATCCAACGATACAATGAGCAGTTCTTC
>-|TRBD2|TRBJ2-1|TRBV10-3
CAIDRGASGVGNEQFF
TGTGCCATCGACCGGGGGGCTAGCGGGGTAGGGAATGAGCAGTTCTTC
>-|-|TRBJ1-2|TRBV12-5
CASGRGSTVYGYTF
TGTGCTAGTGGTCGGGGGAGTACTGTCTATGGCTACACCTTC
>-|-|TRBJ1-5|TRBV6-2/TRBV6-3
CASSWQHKEQPQHF
TGTGCCAGCAGTTGGCAGCACAAAGAGCAGCCCCAGCATTTT
>-|-|TRBJ2-1|TRBV4-2
CASSQEPLRRPYNEQFF
TGTGCCAGCAGCCAAGAACCTCTAAGGCGACCCTACAATGAGCAGTTCTTC
>-|TRBD2|TRBJ2-3|TRBV11-2
CASSYPTSGGASNTDTQYF
TGTGCCAGCAGCTACCCGACTAGCGGGGGGGCCAGTAACACAGATACGCAGTATTTT